This is a list of T cell receptor beta chains from one sample in a study of cytomegalovirus exposure and HLA in healthy donors. Data came from immunoSEQ multiplex PCR; TCRdb stores just in-frame clones and leaves some out. The sample lists 85,000 to 130,000 clones, 75% to 85% occurring once. The specimen was PBMCs. These receptors came from a woman aged 18-29 years in good health and CMV-seronegative. Each CDR3 is given with its conserved first and last residue. The order of the fields is CDR3 protein, CDR3 DNA, J gene, clone size, V gene, D gene. D genes are given only for firm matches. Rows may omit the clone size; those that give it use once, few, many or a size class.

CASSLTTRGGETQYF | TGTGCCAGCTCACTAACGACTAGGGGGGGAGAGACCCAGTACTTC | TRBJ2-5 | . | TRBV18 | .
CASSHGTSGRRTDTQYF | TGCGCCAGCAGCCATGGGACTAGCGGGCGCCGCACAGATACGCAGTATTTT | TRBJ2-3 | . | TRBV4-1 | TRBD2
CASRRTGSEQYF | TGTGCCAGCAGACGTACAGGGTCCGAGCAGTACTTC | TRBJ2-7 | . | TRBV2 | .
CASSGRVGAFF | TGTGCCAGCAGTGGCAGGGTGGGCGCTTTCTTT | TRBJ1-1 | . | TRBV6-5 | .
CASSRTGARGYTF | TGTGCCAGCAGCCGGACAGGGGCGAGAGGCTACACCTTC | TRBJ1-2 | . | TRBV5-6 | TRBD1
CASSYSRQGSTYEQYF | TGTGCCAGCAGTTACTCGCGACAGGGCTCCACCTACGAGCAGTACTTC | TRBJ2-7 | once | TRBV6-5 | TRBD1
CASSLVEGEQHF | TGCGCCAGCAGCTTGGTCGAGGGCGAGCAGCACTTC | TRBJ2-5 | . | TRBV5-1 | .
CASRPQGAISYGYTF | TGTGCCAGCAGACCGCAGGGGGCGATCTCCTATGGCTACACCTTC | TRBJ1-2 | . | TRBV27 | TRBD1
CASSQGSAVGPYYGYTF | TGTGCCAGCAGCCAGGGGTCCGCTGTGGGTCCTTACTATGGCTACACCTTC | TRBJ1-2 | . | TRBV7-2 | .
CASSKATENTEAFF | TGTGCCAGCAGTAAAGCAACAGAGAACACTGAAGCTTTCTTT | TRBJ1-1 | many | TRBV6-5 | .
CASSLSSPQETQYF | TGTGCCAGCTCCCTGTCGAGTCCCCAAGAGACCCAGTACTTC | TRBJ2-5 | . | TRBV6-6 | .
CASSWGLSDTQYF | TGTGCCAGCAGCTGGGGACTGTCCGATACGCAGTATTTT | TRBJ2-3 | once | TRBV7-3 | .
CASSGTSGRHEQFF | TGTGCCAGCAGCGGGACTAGCGGGAGGCATGAGCAGTTCTTC | TRBJ2-1 | . | TRBV5-4 | TRBD2
CASSRPGLAGGGADTQYF | TGTGCCAGCAGCCGACCGGGACTAGCGGGAGGTGGCGCAGATACGCAGTATTTT | TRBJ2-3 | . | TRBV5-6 | TRBD2
CSSSFAGARYEQYF | TGTTCCAGCAGCTTTGCGGGGGCACGCTACGAGCAGTACTTC | TRBJ2-7 | . | TRBV7-9 | .
CASSLGPARGNIQYF | TGTGCCAGCAGCTTAGGGCCGGCTAGGGGAAACATTCAGTACTTC | TRBJ2-4 | few | TRBV11-2 | .
CASSTRTGRTDTQYF | TGTGCCAGCAGTACTCGGACAGGGAGAACAGATACGCAGTATTTT | TRBJ2-3 | . | TRBV28 | TRBD1
CASSRPKMRGELFF | TGTGCCAGCAGCCGCCCCAAAATGAGGGGGGAGCTGTTTTTT | TRBJ2-2 | . | TRBV5-4 | .
CASSLWTGNEKLFF | TGTGCCAGCAGCTTATGGACAGGAAATGAAAAACTGTTTTTT | TRBJ1-4 | . | TRBV7-2 | TRBD1
CSVEDVGETGRNTGELFF | TGCAGCGTTGAAGATGTGGGAGAGACAGGGCGGAACACCGGGGAGCTGTTTTTT | TRBJ2-2 | . | TRBV29-1 | TRBD1
CASSTSSGFTYEQYF | TGTGCCAGCAGCACATCTAGCGGTTTTACCTACGAGCAGTACTTC | TRBJ2-7 | . | TRBV7-2 | TRBD2
CASSQERQGYEQYF | TGCGCCAGCAGCCAAGAGAGACAGGGCTACGAGCAGTACTTC | TRBJ2-7 | . | TRBV4-3 | TRBD1
CASSRWTGKSYEQYF | TGTGCCAGCAGCCGTTGGACAGGAAAATCCTACGAGCAGTACTTC | TRBJ2-7 | . | TRBV11-1 | TRBD1
CASSRTSGASDTQYF | TGTGCCAGCAGCCGGACTAGCGGGGCGTCAGATACGCAGTATTTT | TRBJ2-3 | . | TRBV5-4 | TRBD2
CASSLDVGANEKLFF | TGTGCCAGCAGCTTAGATGTAGGGGCGAATGAAAAACTGTTTTTT | TRBJ1-4 | once | TRBV7-9 | .
CASSLAWGGETQYF | TGTGCCAGCAGCTTGGCATGGGGAGGGGAGACCCAGTACTTC | TRBJ2-5 | . | TRBV5-5 | TRBD2
CSAMPLGGDTQYF | TGCAGCGCCATGCCCCTAGGGGGAGATACGCAGTATTTT | TRBJ2-3 | once | TRBV29-1 | .
CASSWLVGEVETQYF | TGTGCCAGCAGCTGGTTGGTCGGGGAGGTAGAGACCCAGTACTTC | TRBJ2-5 | . | TRBV5-6 | .
CASSPTGGNYEQYF | TGTGCCAGCAGTCCGACAGGGGGCAATTACGAGCAGTACTTC | TRBJ2-7 | . | TRBV27 | TRBD1
CSSSHSETQYF | TGTTCCAGCAGTCATAGCGAGACCCAGTACTTC | TRBJ2-5 | . | TRBV7-9 | .
CASSPGLAGTSGFF | TGCGCCAGCAGCCCGGGACTAGCGGGGACATCAGGTTTCTTC | TRBJ2-1 | . | TRBV5-1 | TRBD2
CASTLTSSGANVLTF | TGTGCCAGCACTCTAACTAGCTCTGGGGCCAACGTCCTGACTTTC | TRBJ2-6 | once | TRBV7-8 | .
CASSPGPYSNQPQHF | TGTGCCAGCAGCCCAGGTCCCTATAGCAATCAGCCCCAGCATTTT | TRBJ1-5 | . | TRBV7-6 | .
CASSPRGQGGNQETQYF | TGTGCCAGCTCACCACGGGGACAGGGGGGGAATCAAGAGACCCAGTACTTC | TRBJ2-5 | . | TRBV18 | TRBD1
CASSPDRTNYEQYF | TGTGCCAGCAGCCCGGACAGGACAAACTACGAGCAGTACTTC | TRBJ2-7 | . | TRBV6-1 | TRBD1
CASSRRGGPQETQYF | TGTGCCAGCAGCAGAAGGGGAGGTCCCCAAGAGACCCAGTACTTC | TRBJ2-5 | . | TRBV6-1 | .
CASSPRTGMSEKLFF | TGTGCCAGCAGCCCCCGGACAGGGATGAGTGAAAAACTGTTTTTT | TRBJ1-4 | . | TRBV7-2 | TRBD1
CSSSPYTSGGYNEQFF | TGTTCCAGCAGCCCTTACACTAGCGGGGGATACAATGAGCAGTTCTTC | TRBJ2-1 | few | TRBV7-9 | TRBD2
CASSPGQGLENEQFF | TGTGCCAGCAGCCCAGGACAGGGGTTGGAGAATGAGCAGTTCTTC | TRBJ2-1 | . | TRBV5-4 | TRBD1
CASSSNPGTGGNGYTF | TGTGCCAGCAGCTCAAACCCCGGGACAGGGGGCAATGGCTACACCTTC | TRBJ1-2 | . | TRBV7-2 | TRBD1
CASSLVLNRGTEAFF | TGTGCCAGCAGCTTAGTCCTAAATAGGGGCACTGAAGCTTTCTTT | TRBJ1-1 | medium-sized | TRBV7-9 | .
CASSLLRLAFTDTQYF | TGTGCCAGCAGCCTGTTAAGACTAGCTTTCACAGATACGCAGTATTTT | TRBJ2-3 | . | TRBV21-1 | .
CASRSRAESTEAFF | TGTGCCAGCAGATCCAGGGCCGAGAGCACTGAAGCTTTCTTT | TRBJ1-1 | . | TRBV7-3 | .
CASSLGGGIYEQYF | TGTGCCAGCAGTCTTGGCGGGGGCATATACGAGCAGTACTTC | TRBJ2-7 | . | TRBV6-6 | .
CASSVDETEFYGYTF | TGTGCCAGCAGCGTAGACGAGACAGAGTTCTATGGCTACACCTTC | TRBJ1-2 | . | TRBV9 | .
CASSGAGGTQGETQYF | TGTGCCAGCAGTGGGGCGGGCGGGACCCAGGGAGAGACCCAGTACTTC | TRBJ2-5 | few | TRBV2 | .
CASSFPGQGDGYTF | TGTGCCAGCAGCTTTCCGGGACAGGGAGATGGCTACACCTTC | TRBJ1-2 | . | TRBV7-9 | TRBD1
CASSLAGTGAETQYF | TGTGCCAGCAGCCTAGCGGGGACAGGGGCGGAGACCCAGTACTTC | TRBJ2-5 | . | TRBV7-2 | .
CASSAKAASGSDTQYF | TGTGCCAGCAGTGCGAAGGCGGCTAGCGGGAGTGATACGCAGTATTTT | TRBJ2-3 | few | TRBV6-4 | TRBD2
CASSQSGASEAFF | TGCGCCAGCAGCCAAAGCGGTGCAAGTGAAGCTTTCTTT | TRBJ1-1 | few | TRBV4-3 | .
CSSSFYGQEKGRNIQYF | TGTTCCAGCAGCTTTTACGGGCAGGAAAAAGGGAGAAACATTCAGTACTTC | TRBJ2-4 | . | TRBV7-9 | .
CAWSPLAGGGRRYEQYF | TGTGCCTGGAGTCCACTAGCGGGAGGGGGGAGGCGGTACGAGCAGTACTTC | TRBJ2-7 | . | TRBV30 | TRBD2
CASSYYSNQPQHF | TGTGCCAGCAGCTATTATAGCAATCAGCCCCAGCATTTT | TRBJ1-5 | . | TRBV28 | .
CASTGTDYGYTF | TGTGCCAGCACCGGGACAGACTATGGCTACACCTTC | TRBJ1-2 | few | TRBV6-6 | TRBD1
CASSIRLSGKTYEQYF | TGTGCCAGTAGTATCCGTTTATCGGGGAAGACCTACGAGCAGTACTTC | TRBJ2-7 | once | TRBV19 | .
CATSRDPGHLATNEKLFF | TGTGCCACCAGCAGAGATCCAGGACATTTAGCAACTAATGAAAAACTGTTTTTT | TRBJ1-4 | . | TRBV15 | .
CASSYGQHLTYEQYF | TGTGCCAGCAGCTATGGACAGCACCTAACCTACGAGCAGTACTTC | TRBJ2-7 | . | TRBV9 | .
CASSFRDRGAEAFF | TGCGCCAGCAGCTTCCGGGACAGGGGCGCGGAAGCTTTCTTT | TRBJ1-1 | . | TRBV5-1 | TRBD1
CASSLSRASSYNEQFF | TGTGCCAGCAGCTTAAGTCGCGCTAGCTCCTACAATGAGCAGTTCTTC | TRBJ2-1 | . | TRBV7-2 | .
CASSLGTSGYEQYF | TGTGCCAGCAGCTTAGGGACTAGCGGTTACGAGCAGTACTTC | TRBJ2-7 | once | TRBV11-2 | TRBD2